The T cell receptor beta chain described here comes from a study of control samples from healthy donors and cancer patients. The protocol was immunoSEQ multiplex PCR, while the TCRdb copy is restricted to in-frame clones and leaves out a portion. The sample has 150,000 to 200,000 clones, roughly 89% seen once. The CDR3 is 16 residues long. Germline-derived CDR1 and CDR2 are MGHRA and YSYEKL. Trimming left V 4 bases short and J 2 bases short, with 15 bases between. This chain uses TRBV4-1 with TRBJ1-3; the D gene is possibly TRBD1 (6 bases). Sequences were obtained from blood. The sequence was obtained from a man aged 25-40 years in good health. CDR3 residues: CASSPGPGQTGNTIYF. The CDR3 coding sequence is TGCGCCAGCAGCCCCGGACCGGGACAAACTGGAAACACCATATATTTT.